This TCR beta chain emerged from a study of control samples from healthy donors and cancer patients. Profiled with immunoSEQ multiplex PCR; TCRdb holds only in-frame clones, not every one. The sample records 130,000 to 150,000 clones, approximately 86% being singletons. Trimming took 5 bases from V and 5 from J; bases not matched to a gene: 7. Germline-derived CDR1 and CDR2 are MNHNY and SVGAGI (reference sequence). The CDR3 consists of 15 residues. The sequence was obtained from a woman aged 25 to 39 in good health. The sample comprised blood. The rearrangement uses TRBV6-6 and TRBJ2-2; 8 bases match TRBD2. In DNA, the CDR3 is TGTGCCAGCAGTCCGGGCGGGAGGAGGACCGGGGAGCTGTTTTTT. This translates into CASSPGGRRTGELFF.